The entry that follows covers one TCR beta chain sequence. Its matching antigen is unknown. The sample originates from a study of blood T cells in healthy people across ages. In the study overall: About one barcoded beta molecule per two T cells was the capture yield of template switching.

A J-beta primer mix and a sample-barcoded 5' primer were used in a second PCR of about 7 to 12 cycles. Every molecule of cDNA carried a tag from a template-switch adaptor with 12 random nucleotides. TCRdb analysed the 5' RACE reads with MiXCR anew, one entry per CDR3 protein. The repertoire has about a million distinct CDR3 sequences, 35% to 40% of them found once; the top ten carry under 15%. Points from the study as a whole: Unsorted PBMCs prevented conclusive naive versus antigen-experienced comparison. Per million T cells, the diversity of TCR beta decreased roughly linearly as age advanced.

Germline-derived CDR1 and CDR2 are KGHDR and SFDVKD. This CDR3 has 17 amino acids. V was cut by 4 bases and J by 1 base, with 13 bases left in between. V is TRBV24-1 and J is TRBJ2-6, with unresolved D. The TCR sequence derives from a man between 18 and 29 years old in good health. The specimen sequenced was blood. CDR3 residues: CATSDPVTGSGANVLTF. CDR3 nucleotides: TGTGCCACCAGTGACCCTGTAACTGGGTCTGGGGCCAACGTCCTGACTTTC.